This T cell receptor beta chain was identified during a study of cytomegalovirus exposure and HLA in healthy donors. 13 Jbeta primers and 60 Vbeta primers were used for the PCR. The table came from immunoSEQ multiplex PCR; TCRdb's copy has only in-frame clones and leaves some out. The table for this sample gives tens of thousands of clones. Broader study findings: A few chains linked to CMV were shown in vitro to be specific for CMV antigens.

This CDR3 region has 15 residues. Unmatched junction bases numbered 7, after V lost 5 bases and J lost 1 base. From germline, CDR1 is MRHNA and CDR2 SNTAGT. On this clone itself: No antigen is known for it.

The chain employs TRBV6-4 and TRBJ1-1; 7 nucleotides agree with TRBD1. The sequencing input was PBMCs. The TCR originated in a man between 35 and 55 years old in good health and CMV-seronegative. For the CDR3, the DNA is TGTGCCAGCAGTACTGCCGGGACAGCGAACACTGAAGCTTTCTTT. Protein: CASSTAGTANTEAFF.